The rows below give T cell receptor beta chains drawn from one sample of a study of cytomegalovirus exposure and HLA in healthy donors. TCRdb keeps only in-frame clones here, not all; method: immunoSEQ multiplex PCR. The sample carries roughly 200,000 clones, 70% to 80% recorded once. Sequences were obtained from PBMCs. The receptors here all came from a man aged 30 to 39 in good health and CMV-seronegative. Each CDR3 is given with its conserved first and last residue. A D gene is named only where the DNA matches it firmly. Size is omitted from some rows. Given values are once, few, many or a class for expanded clones.

J | D | size | V | CDR3 | DNA
TRBJ2-7 | - | - | TRBV18 | CASSPGQRYEQYF | TGTGCCAGCTCACCAGGACAGCGCTACGAGCAGTACTTC
TRBJ2-7 | - | - | TRBV6-5 | CASSYNTGIGYEQYF | TGTGCCAGCAGTTACAACACAGGGATCGGTTACGAGCAGTACTTC
TRBJ1-1 | TRBD1 | once | TRBV6-5 | CASSSGGSEAFF | TGTGCCAGCAGTTCAGGGGGCTCAGAAGCTTTCTTT
TRBJ2-7 | - | - | TRBV6-5 | CASSPGSPPYEQYF | TGTGCCAGCAGCCCCGGGAGTCCCCCCTACGAGCAGTACTTC
TRBJ2-7 | - | once | TRBV15 | CATSRDPRGTHEQYF | TGTGCCACCAGCAGAGACCCACGGGGGACCCACGAGCAGTACTTC
TRBJ2-7 | - | few | TRBV6-1 | CASSARVLYEQYF | TGTGCCAGCAGTGCCAGGGTTTTGTACGAGCAGTACTTC
TRBJ2-5 | - | - | TRBV11-2 | CASSGNGVRETQYF | TGTGCCAGCAGCGGCAACGGAGTTCGAGAGACCCAGTACTTC
TRBJ2-7 | TRBD2 | - | TRBV2 | CASSGDPGLASYEQYF | TGTGCCAGCAGTGGGGACCCGGGACTAGCTAGCTACGAGCAGTACTTC
TRBJ1-5 | - | - | TRBV27 | CASSPFPGAQKGSNQPQHF | TGTGCCAGCAGTCCATTCCCAGGGGCCCAAAAAGGTAGCAATCAGCCCCAGCATTTT
TRBJ2-6 | - | - | TRBV7-3 | CASSLTRAGANVLTF | TGTGCCAGCAGCTTAACCAGGGCCGGGGCCAACGTCCTGACTTTC
TRBJ2-7 | - | - | TRBV19 | CASSIPGDYEQYF | TGTGCCAGTAGTATCCCAGGGGACTACGAGCAGTACTTC
TRBJ1-1 | - | - | TRBV5-8 | CASSRGPRVSEAFF | TGTGCCAGCAGTCGTGGGCCCAGGGTTTCTGAAGCTTTCTTT
TRBJ2-3 | TRBD2 | - | TRBV19 | CASRMWASGVTDTQYF | TGTGCCAGTCGGATGTGGGCTAGCGGGGTTACAGATACGCAGTATTTT
TRBJ1-6 | - | - | TRBV30 | CAWRDSGGGSPLHF | TGTGCCTGGAGGGACTCCGGGGGTGGGTCACCCCTCCACTTT
TRBJ1-2 | - | - | TRBV29-1 | CSVGPRQTNYGYTF | TGCAGCGTTGGGCCCAGACAGACCAACTATGGCTACACCTTC
TRBJ2-3 | - | few | TRBV29-1 | CSVEADPTDTQYF | TGCAGCGTTGAGGCTGATCCGACAGATACGCAGTATTTT
TRBJ2-7 | TRBD2 | - | TRBV6-5 | CASARLAGATQYF | TGTGCCAGCGCCAGACTAGCGGGAGCCACGCAGTACTTC
TRBJ2-7 | TRBD2 | few | TRBV4-2 | CASSQSAGEVLEQYF | TGTGCCAGCAGCCAATCTGCGGGAGAAGTCCTCGAGCAGTACTTC
TRBJ2-7 | TRBD2 | - | TRBV6-1 | CASSEQPPGLAGSYEQYF | TGTGCCAGCAGTGAACAACCGCCGGGACTAGCGGGATCCTACGAGCAGTACTTC
TRBJ1-1 | TRBD1 | few | TRBV18 | CASSLEGGLGTEAFF | TGTGCCAGCTCACTCGAAGGGGGCCTGGGCACTGAAGCTTTCTTT
TRBJ1-2 | TRBD1 | - | TRBV28 | CASRQQGAGYGYTF | TGTGCCAGCCGACAACAGGGGGCAGGGTATGGCTACACCTTC
TRBJ1-2 | - | - | TRBV18 | CASSPTPYGYTF | TGTGCCAGCTCACCAACACCCTATGGCTACACCTTC